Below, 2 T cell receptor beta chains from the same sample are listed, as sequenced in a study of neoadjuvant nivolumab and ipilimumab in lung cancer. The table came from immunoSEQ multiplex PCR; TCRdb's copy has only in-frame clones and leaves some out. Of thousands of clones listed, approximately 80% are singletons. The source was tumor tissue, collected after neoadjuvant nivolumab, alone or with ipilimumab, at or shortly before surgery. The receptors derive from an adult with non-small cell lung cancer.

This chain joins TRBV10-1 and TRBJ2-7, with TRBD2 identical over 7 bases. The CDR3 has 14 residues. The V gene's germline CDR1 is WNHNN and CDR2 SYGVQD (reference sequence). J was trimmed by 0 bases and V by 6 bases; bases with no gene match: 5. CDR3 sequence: CASRAGSSSYEQYF. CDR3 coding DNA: TGCGCCAGCAGAGCGGGATCGAGCTCCTACGAGCAGTACTTC.

CDR3 bases: TGTGCCAGCAGTGAGGTCGGGGGGCGACGTGAAGCTTTCTTT. This encodes CASSEVGGRREAFF. This chain joins TRBV6-1 and TRBJ1-1; possible D gene TRBD1, 6 bases. Trimming left V 3 bases short and J 7 bases short, with 15 bases between. Germline V CDR1 and CDR2: MNHNS, SASEGT. This CDR3 comprises 14 residues.